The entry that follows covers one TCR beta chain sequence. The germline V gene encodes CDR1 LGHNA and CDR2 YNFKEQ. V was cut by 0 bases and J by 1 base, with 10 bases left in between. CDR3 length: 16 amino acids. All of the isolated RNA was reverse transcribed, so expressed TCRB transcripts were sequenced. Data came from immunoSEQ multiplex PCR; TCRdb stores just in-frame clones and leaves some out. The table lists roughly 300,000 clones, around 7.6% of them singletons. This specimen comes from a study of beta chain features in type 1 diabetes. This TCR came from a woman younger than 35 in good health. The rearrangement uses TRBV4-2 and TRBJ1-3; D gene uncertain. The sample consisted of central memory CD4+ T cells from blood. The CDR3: CASSQDHAPSGNTIYF. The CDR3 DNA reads TGTGCCAGCAGCCAAGATCACGCCCCTTCTGGAAACACCATATATTTT.